This paragraph covers one T cell receptor (beta chain) sequence. The antigen remains undetermined. The record originates from a study of cytomegalovirus exposure and HLA in healthy donors. The PCR ran on 60 Vbeta and 13 Jbeta primers. Measured with immunoSEQ multiplex PCR; TCRdb has only the in-frame clones, and not every one. This table has around 150,000 clones, around 78% appearing once. Trimming removed 0 bases from V and 8 bases from J; junction bases left unmatched: 8. The CDR3 length is 15 residues. Germline V gene lookup returns CDR1 SQVTM and CDR2 ANQGSEA. Findings and caveats of the study: According to an earlier analysis, most TCR beta V segments yielded productive rearrangements about 87% or about 30% of the time.

The receptor was derived from a man aged 35-49 years in good health and CMV-seronegative. The sample consisted of PBMCs. The rearrangement links TRBV29-1 to TRBJ1-2, with TRBD1 identical over 11 bases. Here the CDR3 reads CSVEEGTGGGGGYTF. DNA of the CDR3: TGCAGCGTTGAAGAGGGGACAGGGGGGGGTGGGGGCTACACCTTC.